Listed here are 31 T cell receptor beta chains from one sample, sequenced in a study of T-cell reconstitution after alpha-beta-depleted transplantation in children. Unique molecular identifiers featured in how the TCRbeta library was prepared. TCRdb re-analysed the PCR reads in MiXCR, keeping a single row per CDR3 protein. The sample has 150,000 to 200,000 distinct CDR3 sequences, about 6.4% seen once. Sequencing used PBMCs from the stem cell graft donor, obtained from the stem cell graft. The receptors were sampled from a human donor who donated a stem cell graft to a child with Wiskott-Aldrich syndrome.

This clonotype was counted many times. The chain couples TRBV20-1 to TRBJ2-1; the D call may be TRBD1 or TRBD2 (5 bases each). V lost 1 base, J lost 9 bases, and 16 bases lay in between. Germline CDR1 DFQATT, CDR2 SNEGSKA (reference sequence). CDR3 length: 14 residues. CDR3 in DNA: TGCAGTGCTAGAGCCCCCGGCAGGGCGGGTGAGCAGTTCTTC. It is translated as CSARAPGRAGEQFF.

The sample holds many counts of this clonotype. The V and J genes are TRBV12-3 or TRBV12-4 and TRBJ2-1, with 8 bases matching TRBD2. The V segment lost 2 bases and the J segment 5 bases; nucleotides outside the gene matches: 5. The CDR3 extends over 15 amino acids. In DNA form, the CDR3 reads TGTGCCAGCAGTTTATGGGGACTAGTCAACAATGAGCAGTTCTTC. Translation gives CASSLWGLVNNEQFF.

The chain uses TRBV7-2 and TRBJ1-2; no reliable D call. Trimming removed 3 bases from V and 1 base from J, with 6 bases in between. CDR1 SGHTA and CDR2 FQGNSA come from the germline V gene. The CDR3 runs to 13 residues. The CDR3 reads CASSFLFNYGYTF. The CDR3 DNA reads as TGTGCCAGCAGCTTCCTTTTTAACTATGGCTACACCTTC.

The sample holds many counts of this clonotype. The rearrangement joins TRBV6-5 to TRBJ1-1; D gene unclear. V shed 6 bases and J shed 0 bases, with 11 bases lying between them. The germline gives CDR1 MNHEY, CDR2 SVGAGI. The CDR3 consists of 14 residues. In nucleotides, the CDR3 is TGTGCCAGCAGGCGCCGTACTATGAACACTGAAGCTTTCTTT. Its translation is CASRRRTMNTEAFF.

This clonotype was picked up many times. DNA of the CDR3: TGCGCCAGCAGCAGCTCGGGGGCCTTCACAGATACGCAGTATTTT. Amino acids: CASSSSGAFTDTQYF. This sequence joins TRBV5-1 and TRBJ2-3; possibly TRBD1 or TRBD2 for D (6 bases each). The CDR3 has 15 amino acids. Germline assignment: CDR1 SGHRS and CDR2 YFSETQ. V lost 4 bases to trimming and J lost 2 bases, with 14 bases between them.

This clonotype was observed many times. This rearrangement joins TRBV27 to TRBJ2-7; D is unresolved. The CDR3 has 14 residues. Deletions cut 3 bases from V and 0 bases from J, with 9 bases between. The germline gives CDR1 MNHEY, CDR2 SMNVEV (reference sequence). DNA of the CDR3: TGTGCCAGCAGTTTGGGCGGACCCTCCTACGAGCAGTACTTC. It specifies CASSLGGPSYEQYF.

This clonotype was counted at least ten times. This chain links TRBV24-1 with TRBJ2-3, with 7 bases that match TRBD1. V lost 4 bases, J lost 0 bases, and 6 bases stayed unmatched. Germline values: CDR1 KGHDR, CDR2 SFDVKD. This CDR3 is built from 16 residues. This chain's CDR3 is CATSDRQGSSTDTQYF. CDR3 nucleotides: TGTGCCACCAGTGACCGACAGGGATCAAGCACAGATACGCAGTATTTT.

CDR3 bases: TGTGCCAGCAGCCAAGAGGCGGAGCAGGCTGCTTTTTACCAAGAGACCCAGTACTTC. Translating it yields CASSQEAEQAAFYQETQYF. The chain carries TRBV3-1 and TRBJ2-5; D unresolved. V lost 0 bases and J 0 bases, leaving 20 bases between the germline ends. CDR3 length: 19 residues. The germline gives CDR1 LGHDT, CDR2 YNNKEL (reference sequence).

This clonotype was detected ten times or more. V usage is TRBV5-1 and J usage is TRBJ2-5; 9 positions match TRBD1. Per germline, CDR1 SGHRS and CDR2 YFSETQ. CDR3 length equals 15 residues. V was clipped by 3 bases and J by 3 bases; unmatched bases: 6. The CDR3, as DNA: TGCGCCAGCAGCTACGGGACAGGGACCGAAGAGACCCAGTACTTC. Its translation: CASSYGTGTEETQYF. The full variable domain, rest sourced from reference TRBV5-1 and TRBJ2-5, is KAGVTQTPRYLIKTRGQQVTLSCSPISGHRSVSWYQQTPGQGLQFLFEYFSETQRNKGNFPGRFSGRQFSNSRSEMNVSTLELGDSALYLCASSYGTGTEETQYFGPGTRLLVL.

This chain joins TRBV6-5 and TRBJ1-6; D call uncertain. Germline values: CDR1 MNHEY, CDR2 SVGAGI. V lost 0 bases, J lost 11 bases, and 11 bases lay in between. There are 14 residues in the CDR3. CDR3: CASSYSAEGAPLHF. The CDR3 DNA follows: TGTGCCAGCAGTTACTCTGCCGAGGGTGCACCCCTCCACTTT.

The chain links TRBV3-1 to TRBJ1-1, with D unclear. Germline lookup yields CDR1 LGHDT and CDR2 YNNKEL (reference sequence). V was clipped by 1 base and J by 3 bases, with 6 bases between them. The CDR3 has 13 amino acids. The CDR3 spells CASSQGVYTEAFF. CDR3 bases: TGTGCCAGCAGCCAAGGGGTCTACACTGAAGCTTTCTTT.

CDR3 loop: CSAPSPTSGTDTQYF. CDR3 in DNA: TGCAGTGCTCCCTCTCCGACTAGCGGCACAGATACGCAGTATTTT. The chain employs TRBV20-1 and TRBJ2-3, with 8 bases aligning to TRBD2. J gave up 1 base and V 5 bases, and 8 bases lay outside the gene matches. CDR3 length: 15 residues. Germline V gene sequence: CDR1 DFQATT, CDR2 SNEGSKA (reference sequence).

This clonotype has at least ten counts. The chain combines TRBV5-1 with TRBJ2-7; no clear D. With 0 bases removed from V and 4 bases from J, the gap between germline ends came to 8 bases. Germline values: CDR1 SGHRS, CDR2 YFSETQ. This CDR3 is built from 13 residues. CDR3 amino acids: CASSLESAYEQYF. CDR3 coding DNA: TGCGCCAGCAGCTTGGAGTCAGCTTACGAGCAGTACTTC.

This clonotype was recorded many times. The CDR3 DNA follows: TGTGCCAGCAGTTATGATTCAGGGTACACCGGGGAGCTGTTTTTT. This translates into CASSYDSGYTGELFF. The rearrangement joins TRBV12-3 or TRBV12-4 to TRBJ2-2; D is perhaps TRBD1 (5 bases). Trimming shortened V by 4 bases and J by 3 bases, and 12 bases separated the two germline ends. The CDR3 spans 15 residues.

Many counts were recorded for this clonotype. The gene calls are TRBV9 and TRBJ2-5, with 8 bases that match TRBD2. The CDR3 sequence is 15 residues long. Germline loops: CDR1 SGDLS, CDR2 YYNGEE. V shed 4 bases, J shed 5 bases, and the junction held 10 bases outside the gene matches. CDR3 residues: CASSLVAGGPETQYF. In DNA form, the CDR3 reads TGTGCCAGCAGCCTGGTGGCGGGAGGTCCGGAGACCCAGTACTTC.

This clonotype was observed a single time. The V call is TRBV12-3 or TRBV12-4, the J call TRBJ2-2; D gene uncertain. V lost 3 bases and J lost 4, with 9 bases in between. The CDR3 runs to 14 residues. Here the CDR3 DNA reads TGTGCCAGCAGTTTGGGTTGGGGCACCGGGGAGCTGTTTTTT. It yields the protein CASSLGWGTGELFF.

V is TRBV18 and J is TRBJ1-5; 7 bases match TRBD1. The length of the CDR3 is 15 residues. Germline CDR1 is KGHSH and CDR2 is LQKENI. J lost 5 bases, V lost 5 bases, and 9 bases had no gene match. DNA of the CDR3: TGTGCCAGCTCATCAGCGGGAGGGGGCCATCAGCCCCAGCATTTT. Protein product: CASSSAGGGHQPQHF.

This clonotype has at least ten counts. The chain combines TRBV29-1 with TRBJ1-1; a possible D gene is TRBD1 (5 bases). Germline V gives CDR1 SQVTM, CDR2 ANQGSEA. V was pared by 4 bases and J by 5 bases, with 26 bases between. This CDR3 spans 17 amino acids. CDR3 nucleotides: TGCAGCGTTGCTAAGGGTTGGGGGATGGAGGGGAATACTGAAGCTTTCTTT. Its translation is CSVAKGWGMEGNTEAFF.

This clonotype came up many times. The chain joins TRBV27 to TRBJ2-2, with TRBD1 identical over 7 bases. The CDR3 spans 14 residues. Germline V gives CDR1 MNHEY, CDR2 SMNVEV (reference sequence). Trimming at V came to 7 bases and at J to 3 bases, leaving 5 bases not matched to a gene. This CDR3 reads CASNRQGDTGELFF. The CDR3 region has the DNA TGTGCCAGCAATAGACAGGGCGACACCGGGGAGCTGTTTTTT.

This clonotype was counted between two and nine times. The rearrangement uses TRBV7-9 and TRBJ1-1; TRBD1 is a possible D gene (5 bases). The CDR3 is 17 amino acids. The V gene's germline CDR1 is SEHNR and CDR2 FQNEAQ (reference sequence). Trimming took 4 bases from V and 0 from J, leaving 18 bases between them. The CDR3 region has the DNA TGTGCCAGCAGCTCCGGGCAAAAGGGGATCATGAACACTGAAGCTTTCTTT. Its translation is CASSSGQKGIMNTEAFF.

This clonotype was recorded at least ten times. The chain employs TRBV4-3 and TRBJ1-4, with unresolved D. V lost 4 bases, J lost 3 bases, and 18 bases lay in between. Per germline, CDR1 LGHNA and CDR2 YSLEER. This CDR3 is 17 amino acids long. CDR3 region: CASSLSGRRVANEKLFF. The CDR3 DNA reads TGCGCCAGCAGCCTCTCGGGAAGGCGGGTAGCTAATGAAAAACTGTTTTTT.

This clonotype has at least ten counts. The J gene is TRBJ2-5, the V gene TRBV4-3; the D is unclear. The germline V gene encodes CDR1 LGHNA and CDR2 YSLEER. Trimming cost V 0 bases and J 3 bases, with 5 bases left between them. The CDR3 is 13 residues long. The CDR3 loop reads CASSQDVKETQYF. The CDR3 region has the DNA TGCGCCAGCAGCCAAGACGTAAAAGAGACCCAGTACTTC.

Concerning this clonotype itself: It is unclear where the CDR3 begins or ends on the DNA, so no DNA is shown, and the CDR3 is as TCRdb lists it. The rearrangement joins TRBV7-8 to TRBJ2-7; the table's D call, TRBD1, was not checked against the DNA. The CDR3 totals 13 residues, both ends included. Per the germline V gene, CDR1 is SGHVS and CDR2 is FQNEAQ. The CDR3 loop is CASSLGIVGQGIF.

This clonotype occurred many times. The chain is built from TRBV7-9 and TRBJ2-2; 10 bases are shared with TRBD1. Germline-derived CDR1 and CDR2 are SEHNR and FQNEAQ (reference sequence). This CDR3 contains 14 residues. V lost 9 bases to trimming and J lost 3 bases; unmatched junction nucleotides: 4. The CDR3 reads CASTGTGDTGELFF. CDR3 DNA: TGTGCCAGTACGGGGACAGGGGACACCGGGGAGCTGTTTTTT.

The V and J genes are TRBV24-1 and TRBJ2-1; TRBD2 might be the D (6 bases). Trimming left V 4 bases short and J 6 bases short, with 12 bases between. The CDR3 is 14 amino acids. Germline loops: CDR1 KGHDR, CDR2 SFDVKD. CDR3 amino acids: CATSDRDFFNEQFF. The CDR3 DNA follows: TGTGCCACCAGTGACCGGGACTTTTTCAATGAGCAGTTCTTC.

The chain recombines TRBV7-8 with TRBJ2-1, with 14 positions matching TRBD2. Germline V lookup: CDR1 SGHVS, CDR2 FQNEAQ. CDR3 length: 15 residues. V gave up 5 bases and J gave up 7 bases; unmatched junction bases: 4. The CDR3 spells CASSPRTSGRNEQFF. The CDR3 bases are TGTGCCAGCAGCCCGCGGACTAGCGGGAGGAATGAGCAGTTCTTC.

Ten or more counts support this clonotype. The rearrangement joins TRBV20-1 to TRBJ2-2, with D unclear. V gave up 2 bases and J gave up 4 bases, with 8 bases separating them. CDR1 DFQATT and CDR2 SNEGSKA come from the germline V gene (reference sequence). This CDR3 comprises 13 residues. The CDR3 DNA sequence: TGCAGTGCTAGACAGGACCTCACCGGGGAGCTGTTTTTT. As protein: CSARQDLTGELFF.

There are a few counts of this clonotype. The chain carries TRBV11-3 and TRBJ2-1, with TRBD1 identical over 10 bases. This CDR3 has 16 amino acids. Germline lookup yields CDR1 SGHNT and CDR2 YENEEA. The V segment lost 5 bases and the J segment 5 bases; nucleotides outside the gene matches: 9. The CDR3 spells CASSQWRQGADNEQFF. The CDR3 DNA sequence: TGTGCCAGCAGCCAGTGGAGACAGGGGGCCGACAATGAGCAGTTCTTC.

There are a few counts of this clonotype. This sequence joins TRBV5-1 and TRBJ1-1, with D perhaps TRBD1 (5 bases). V was clipped by 0 bases and J by 2 bases, with 11 bases between them. The germline V gene encodes CDR1 SGHRS and CDR2 YFSETQ. This CDR3 is built from 15 residues. The CDR3: CASSLAAGPNTEAFF. The DNA for the CDR3 is TGCGCCAGCAGCTTGGCGGCAGGGCCTAACACTGAAGCTTTCTTT.

Many counts were recorded for this clonotype. This chain joins TRBV6-2 or TRBV6-3 and TRBJ1-6; D remains unclear. This CDR3 comprises 20 residues. V dropped 6 bases and J dropped 0 bases, with 24 bases sitting between them. Germline CDR1 is MNHEY and CDR2 is SVGEGT. The CDR3 here is CASRIPTPWPKSSYNSPLHF. CDR3 in DNA: TGTGCCAGCAGAATACCGACGCCCTGGCCTAAAAGCTCCTATAATTCACCCCTCCACTTT.

At least ten counts were recorded for this clonotype. This rearrangement joins TRBV7-2 to TRBJ1-2, with D unresolved. The CDR3 consists of 12 residues. The V end was cut by 5 bases, the J end by 4 bases, with 8 bases between. The germline V gene has CDR1 SGHTA and CDR2 FQGNSA. CDR3 amino acids: CASSASIYGYTF. CDR3 sequence (DNA): TGTGCCAGCAGCGCTTCTATCTATGGCTACACCTTC.